This is a list of T cell receptor beta chains from one sample in a study of T-cell reconstitution after alpha-beta-depleted transplantation in children. TCRdb re-called the PCR reads through MiXCR, storing one row per CDR3 protein. The table records more than 200,000 distinct CDR3 sequences, approximately 17% of them present only once. The sequencing used PBMCs, mostly from graft donor cells, collected 360 days after TCRalphabeta/CD19-depleted stem cell transplant. These receptors all stem from a male patient between 2 and 9 years old who had a stem cell transplant for acute lymphoblastic leukemia, so the T cells may come from the graft donor. CDR3s include the opening cysteine and the closing phenylalanine or tryptophan. D genes are given only for firm matches. Rows may omit the clone size; those that give it use once, few, many or a size class.

clone_size cdr3_length j_call v_call d_call cdr3_aa cdr3_nt
. 13 TRBJ2-1 TRBV7-2 . CASSLDWANEQFF TGTGCCAGCAGCTTAGACTGGGCTAATGAGCAGTTCTTC
. 14 TRBJ2-2 TRBV5-1 . CASSLVQHTGELFF TGCGCCAGCAGCTTGGTTCAGCACACCGGGGAGCTGTTTTTT
. 11 TRBJ2-5 TRBV29-1 . CSVDSLGTQYF TGCAGCGTGGATAGCCTGGGGACCCAGTACTTC
. 11 TRBJ2-7 TRBV25-1 . CASKPSYEQYF TGTGCCAGCAAACCTTCCTACGAGCAGTACTTC
few 14 TRBJ2-2 TRBV20-1 . CSAKLWANTGELFF TGCAGTGCTAAACTTTGGGCGAACACCGGGGAGCTGTTTTTT
few 15 TRBJ2-1 TRBV7-2 . CASSLVVGGYNEQFF TGTGCCAGCAGCTTAGTGGTAGGGGGCTACAATGAGCAGTTCTTC
few 19 TRBJ2-1 TRBV15 . CATSRDWAERQSSYNEQFF TGTGCCACCAGCAGAGATTGGGCGGAACGACAAAGCTCCTACAATGAGCAGTTCTTC
. 13 TRBJ2-7 TRBV20-1 TRBD1 CSARGQGRYEQYF TGCAGTGCTAGAGGACAGGGGAGGTACGAGCAGTACTTC
. 15 TRBJ1-1 TRBV15 TRBD1 CATSRDRGQNTEAFF TGTGCCACCAGCAGAGACAGGGGGCAGAACACTGAAGCTTTCTTT
. 13 TRBJ1-5 TRBV29-1 . CSASSHDGQPQHF TGCAGCGCTAGCTCACATGACGGTCAGCCCCAGCATTTT